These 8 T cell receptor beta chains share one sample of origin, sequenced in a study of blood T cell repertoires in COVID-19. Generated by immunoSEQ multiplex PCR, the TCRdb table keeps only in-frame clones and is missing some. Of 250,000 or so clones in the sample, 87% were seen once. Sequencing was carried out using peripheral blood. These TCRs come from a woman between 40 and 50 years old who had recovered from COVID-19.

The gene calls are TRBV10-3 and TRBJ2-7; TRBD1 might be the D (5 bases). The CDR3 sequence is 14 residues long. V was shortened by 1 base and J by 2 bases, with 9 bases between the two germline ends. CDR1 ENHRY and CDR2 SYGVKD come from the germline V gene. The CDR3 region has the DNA TGTGCCATCAGTGAGTGGGGCAGAGCCTACGAGCAGTACTTC. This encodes CAISEWGRAYEQYF.

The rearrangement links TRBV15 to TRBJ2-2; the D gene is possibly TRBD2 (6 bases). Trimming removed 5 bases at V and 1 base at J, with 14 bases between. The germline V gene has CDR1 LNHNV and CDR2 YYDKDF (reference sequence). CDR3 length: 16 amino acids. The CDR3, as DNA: TGTGCCACCAGCCCCGGGGCGGGGAAGAACACCGGGGAGCTGTTTTTT. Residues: CATSPGAGKNTGELFF.

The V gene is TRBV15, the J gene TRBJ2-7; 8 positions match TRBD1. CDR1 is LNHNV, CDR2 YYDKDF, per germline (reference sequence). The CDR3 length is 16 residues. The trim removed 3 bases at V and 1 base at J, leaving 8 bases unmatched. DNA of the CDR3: TGTGCCACCAGCAGCATATGGACAGGGACATCCTACGAGCAGTACTTC. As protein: CATSSIWTGTSYEQYF.

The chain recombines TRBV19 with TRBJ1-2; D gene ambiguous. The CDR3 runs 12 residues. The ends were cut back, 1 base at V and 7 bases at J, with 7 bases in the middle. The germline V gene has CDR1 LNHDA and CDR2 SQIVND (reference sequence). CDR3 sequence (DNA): TGTGCCAGTAGTATAGGACGGGGTGGCTACACCTTC. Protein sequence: CASSIGRGGYTF.

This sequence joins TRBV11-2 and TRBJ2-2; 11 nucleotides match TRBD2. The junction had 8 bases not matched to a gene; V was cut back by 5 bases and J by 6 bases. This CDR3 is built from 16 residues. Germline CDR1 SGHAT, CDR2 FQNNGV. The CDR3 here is CASSLIAGGPSGELFF. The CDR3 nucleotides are TGTGCCAGCAGCCTGATAGCGGGGGGGCCTTCCGGGGAGCTGTTTTTT. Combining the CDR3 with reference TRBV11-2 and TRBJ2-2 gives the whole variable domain EAGVAQSPRYKIIEKRQSVAFWCNPISGHATLYWYQQILGQGPKLLIQFQNNGVVDDSQLPKDRFSAERLKGVDSTLKIQPAKLEDSAVYLCASSLIAGGPSGELFFGEGSRLTVL.

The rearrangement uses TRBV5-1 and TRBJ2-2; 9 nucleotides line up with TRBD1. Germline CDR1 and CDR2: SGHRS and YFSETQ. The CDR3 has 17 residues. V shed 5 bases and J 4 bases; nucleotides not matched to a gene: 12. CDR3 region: CASRSIPGQGPTGELFF. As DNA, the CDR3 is TGCGCCAGCAGATCAATACCGGGACAGGGTCCCACCGGGGAGCTGTTTTTT.

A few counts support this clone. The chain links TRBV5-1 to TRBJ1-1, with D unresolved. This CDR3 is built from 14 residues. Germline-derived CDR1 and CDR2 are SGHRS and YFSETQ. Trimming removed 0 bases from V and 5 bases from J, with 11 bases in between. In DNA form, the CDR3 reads TGCGCCAGCAGCTTGGATGGGTCGGGAACTGAAGCTTTCTTT. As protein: CASSLDGSGTEAFF.

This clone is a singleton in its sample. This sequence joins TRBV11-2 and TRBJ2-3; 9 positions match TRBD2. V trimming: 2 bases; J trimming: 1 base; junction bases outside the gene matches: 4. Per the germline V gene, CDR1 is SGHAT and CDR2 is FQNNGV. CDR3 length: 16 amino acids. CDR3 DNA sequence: TGTGCCAGCAGCTTAAGGCGGGGGGGCGGCACAGATACGCAGTATTTT. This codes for CASSLRRGGGTDTQYF.